The clone carrying this T cell receptor beta chain was seen a few times. Its antigen is still unknown. The trim removed 2 bases at V and 2 bases at J, leaving 5 bases unmatched. The CDR3 runs to 15 residues. Combining a sample-barcoded 5' primer with a J-beta primer mix, a second PCR ran for roughly 7 to 12 cycles. Each sample yielded at least 2.5 million CDR3-containing paired-end reads. TCRdb re-called the 5' RACE reads through MiXCR, storing one row per CDR3 protein. The profile shows over a million distinct CDR3 sequences, roughly 40% of them singletons. This specimen comes from a study of blood T cells in healthy people across ages. Regarding the study as a whole: Without sorted subsets, naive and antigen-experienced compartments could not be conclusively compared.

Isolation recovered at least 6.5 million PBMCs from every sample. V is TRBV12-3 or TRBV12-4 and J is TRBJ2-7; TRBD1 matches 8 bases. This sequence originates from a woman aged 18-29 years in good health. Source material: blood. CDR3 DNA: TGTGCCAGCAGTTTAAAATGGGGACAGGCCTACGAGCAGTACTTC. Protein product: CASSLKWGQAYEQYF.